Listed below are T cell receptor beta chains from one sample, sequenced in a study of blood T cell repertoires in COVID-19. The assay was immunoSEQ multiplex PCR, and TCRdb's table has in-frame clones only and misses some. The sample carries under 65,000 clones, around 90% recorded once. The sequenced material came from peripheral blood. The receptors originated from a man between 50 and 59 years old with acute or convalescent COVID-19. The CDR3 runs from the conserved cysteine through the conserved F or W. D genes are given only for firm matches. Not all rows give a size; the values are once, few, many and, for expanded clones, a class.

clone_size d_call j_call v_call cdr3_aa cdr3_nt
NA NA TRBJ1-4 TRBV6-6 CASSSNRNEKLFF TGTGCCAGCAGTTCGAACAGAAATGAAAAACTGTTTTTT
NA NA TRBJ2-4 TRBV3-1/TRBV3-2 CASSQATGVLAKNIQYF TGTGCCAGCAGCCAAGCGACGGGTGTCCTAGCCAAAAACATTCAGTACTTC
NA NA TRBJ2-7 TRBV25-1 CASSDVHSASSYEQYF TGTGCCAGCAGTGATGTCCATAGTGCAAGCTCCTACGAGCAGTACTTC
once TRBD1 TRBJ1-1 TRBV19 CASSKTRGWRGMNTEAFF TGTGCCAGTAGTAAAACCAGGGGGTGGAGGGGCATGAACACTGAAGCTTTCTTT
NA NA TRBJ1-1 TRBV12-3/TRBV12-4 CASSPRPNTEAFF TGTGCCAGCAGCCCCAGGCCGAACACTGAAGCTTTCTTT
NA TRBD1 TRBJ2-3 TRBV7-9 CASSFAPGQGDTDTQYF TGTGCCAGCAGCTTTGCTCCGGGACAGGGGGATACAGATACGCAGTATTTT
NA TRBD1 TRBJ2-2 TRBV30 CALKKGAQTGELFF TGTGCCTTGAAGAAGGGGGCGCAAACCGGGGAGCTGTTTTTT
NA TRBD1 TRBJ1-2 TRBV20-1 CSASFIGQGNGYTF TGCAGTGCTAGTTTTATAGGACAGGGAAATGGCTACACCTTC
NA NA TRBJ1-2 TRBV12-3/TRBV12-4 CASSLGVLYGYTF TGTGCCAGCAGTTTAGGCGTCTTGTATGGCTACACCTTC
NA NA TRBJ2-1 TRBV7-2 CASSPNLGVGNEQFF TGTGCCAGCAGCCCCAACTTAGGGGTAGGCAATGAGCAGTTCTTC
NA TRBD1 TRBJ2-5 TRBV5-1 CASSPAGQGRETQYF TGCGCCAGCAGCCCAGCAGGACAGGGTCGAGAGACCCAGTACTTC
NA TRBD1 TRBJ2-1 TRBV3-1/TRBV3-2 CASSLHRGKFDNEQFF TGTGCCAGCAGCCTCCACAGGGGTAAATTTGACAATGAGCAGTTCTTC
NA NA TRBJ1-1 TRBV6-5 CASSLGGARGNTEAFF TGTGCCAGCAGTTTGGGGGGGGCCAGGGGGAACACTGAAGCTTTCTTT
few NA TRBJ1-1 TRBV3-1/TRBV3-2 CASSPSPGGAPEAFF TGTGCCAGCAGCCCATCGCCGGGGGGGGCACCTGAAGCTTTCTTT
once TRBD2 TRBJ2-7 TRBV30 CAWSVASGGQYF TGTGCCTGGAGTGTAGCCTCGGGAGGGCAGTACTTC
NA NA TRBJ2-3 TRBV11-2 CASRIAVTSTDTQYF TGTGCCAGCAGGATAGCTGTGACTAGCACAGATACGCAGTATTTT
NA TRBD1 TRBJ2-7 TRBV5-1 CASSSSGGMYEQYF TGCGCCAGCAGCTCCTCAGGGGGCATGTACGAGCAGTACTTC
NA TRBD1 TRBJ1-2 TRBV19 CASSPQQGLYGYTF TGTGCCAGTAGCCCTCAACAGGGGCTCTATGGCTACACCTTC
NA TRBD1 TRBJ1-3 TRBV3-1/TRBV3-2 CASSHPPYTTGPKIGNTIYF TGTGCCAGCAGCCACCCACCTTACACGACAGGGCCAAAAATCGGAAACACCATATATTTT
NA NA TRBJ1-4 TRBV4-1 CASSQSGGSNEKLFF TGCGCCAGCAGCCAATCCGGAGGGTCCAATGAAAAACTGTTTTTT
NA TRBD1 TRBJ2-1 TRBV23-1 CASSQSIPRGWPNEQFF TGCGCCAGCAGTCAATCAATCCCCAGGGGGTGGCCCAATGAGCAGTTCTTC
NA NA TRBJ1-1 TRBV14 CASSQRPDRENTEAFF TGTGCCAGCAGCCAACGACCCGACAGAGAGAACACTGAAGCTTTCTTT
NA NA TRBJ1-3 TRBV5-1 CASSLQGNTIYF TGCGCCAGCAGCTTGCAGGGAAACACCATATATTTT
NA TRBD1 TRBJ1-2 TRBV2 CASGDRGNGYTF TGTGCCAGCGGGGACAGGGGGAATGGCTACACCTTC
NA TRBD1 TRBJ2-7 TRBV5-1 CASSASTGGREQYF TGCGCCAGCAGCGCGTCTACAGGGGGCCGCGAGCAGTACTTC
NA NA TRBJ2-2 TRBV2 CASSEVYREHTGELFF TGTGCCAGCAGTGAAGTATACAGGGAACACACCGGGGAGCTGTTTTTT
once NA TRBJ1-6 TRBV19 CASTEGFASSYNSPLHF TGTGCCAGTACCGAGGGTTTCGCCAGCTCCTATAATTCACCCCTCCACTTT
NA TRBD1 TRBJ2-5 TRBV9 CASSAQGGETQYF TGTGCCAGCAGCGCACAGGGGGGAGAGACCCAGTACTTC
NA TRBD1 TRBJ1-3 TRBV29-1 CSVYQGVDTIYF TGCAGCGTTTACCAGGGGGTAGACACCATATATTTT
NA NA TRBJ2-2 TRBV28 CASSLLPQGLGGELFF TGTGCCAGCAGTTTACTTCCGCAGGGATTAGGCGGGGAGCTGTTTTTT
NA NA TRBJ1-5 TRBV20-1 CSASPGSSSGNQPQHF TGCAGTGCTAGTCCCGGGAGCAGTTCCGGGAATCAGCCCCAGCATTTT
NA TRBD1 TRBJ2-6 TRBV15 CATSTGQGSSGANVLTF TGTGCCACCAGCACGGGACAGGGCTCCTCTGGGGCCAACGTCCTGACTTTC
NA NA TRBJ2-3 TRBV27 CASSGVTDTQYF TGTGCCAGCTCGGGGGTCACAGATACGCAGTATTTT
once NA TRBJ2-3 TRBV5-8 CASSLSGVADTQYF TGTGCCAGCAGCTTGTCCGGGGTGGCAGATACGCAGTATTTT
NA NA TRBJ1-5 TRBV5-8 CASSLDLRGNQPQHF TGTGCCAGCAGCTTGGATCTGAGAGGCAATCAGCCCCAGCATTTT
once NA TRBJ1-1 TRBV4-2 CASGEEDQNTEAFF TGTGCCAGCGGTGAGGAAGACCAGAACACTGAAGCTTTCTTT
few NA TRBJ1-1 TRBV6-6 CASSYAEGNTEAFF TGTGCCAGCAGTTACGCGGAGGGGAACACTGAAGCTTTCTTT
few NA TRBJ2-2 TRBV28 CASSPRFLNTGELFF TGTGCCAGCAGTCCTCGGTTTTTGAACACCGGGGAGCTGTTTTTT
NA NA TRBJ1-1 TRBV2 CASRKLAENTEAFF TGTGCCAGCAGGAAACTAGCGGAGAACACTGAAGCTTTCTTT
NA TRBD1 TRBJ1-2 TRBV3-1/TRBV3-2 CASSQRGTADHGYTF TGTGCCAGCAGCCAACGAGGGACAGCCGACCATGGCTACACCTTC
NA NA TRBJ2-7 TRBV28 CASSSLAPHEQYF TGTGCCAGCAGTTCCCTGGCCCCCCACGAGCAGTACTTC
NA NA TRBJ2-7 TRBV30 CAWSTSYEQYF TGTGCCTGGAGTACATCCTACGAGCAGTACTTC
NA TRBD1 TRBJ1-3 TRBV5-1 CASSRGGQGAGNTIYF TGCGCCAGCAGCCGTGGAGGACAGGGCGCGGGAAACACCATATATTTT
NA TRBD1 TRBJ1-4 TRBV15 CATSRAKTGSGTTNEKLFF TGTGCCACCAGCAGAGCAAAGACAGGGAGTGGGACGACTAATGAAAAACTGTTTTTT
NA NA TRBJ1-3 TRBV7-2 CASSRVPDSSGNTIYF TGTGCCAGCAGCCGCGTCCCAGACAGCTCTGGAAACACCATATATTTT
NA TRBD1 TRBJ2-5 TRBV12-3/TRBV12-4 CASSPGTEETQYF TGTGCCAGCAGCCCGGGGACAGAAGAGACCCAGTACTTC
NA NA TRBJ2-3 TRBV5-1 CASSLAGGSTDTQYF TGCGCCAGCAGCTTGGCCGGGGGTAGCACAGATACGCAGTATTTT
NA NA TRBJ1-6 TRBV5-1 CASSLDRVNNSPLHF TGCGCCAGCAGCTTGGACAGGGTGAATAATTCACCCCTCCACTTT
NA TRBD1 TRBJ1-2 TRBV30 CAWKLPQKGQNYGYTF TGTGCCTGGAAACTCCCTCAGAAGGGACAGAACTATGGCTACACCTTC
NA NA TRBJ2-1 TRBV27 CATGVTGPYEQFF TGTGCCACCGGCGTGACAGGTCCCTATGAGCAGTTCTTC
NA TRBD1 TRBJ2-1 TRBV30 CAWSQTGTGFFQQFF TGTGCCTGGAGTCAAACCGGGACAGGCTTTTTCCAGCAGTTCTTC
NA TRBD1 TRBJ1-4 TRBV6-6 CASSFPGQGNEKLFF TGTGCCAGCAGTTTTCCGGGACAGGGTAATGAAAAACTGTTTTTT
NA TRBD2 TRBJ2-2 TRBV6-5 CASSKLAGATGELFF TGTGCCAGCAGCAAGCTAGCGGGGGCCACCGGGGAGCTGTTTTTT
once TRBD1 TRBJ1-3 TRBV9 CASSAGTASGNTIYF TGTGCCAGCAGCGCCGGGACAGCTTCTGGAAACACCATATATTTT